The entry below describes one T cell receptor (beta chain). This entry comes from a study of T cell changes during pregnancy in multiple sclerosis. Germline CDR1 SGHVS, CDR2 FQNEAQ. This CDR3 is 17 amino acids long. V lost 0 bases, J lost 6 bases, and 10 bases stayed unmatched. Assay: immunoSEQ multiplex PCR; the TCRdb copy retains only in-frame clones and omits some. The table has 51,000 or so clones, 93% seen once. V usage is TRBV7-8 and J usage is TRBJ2-1; 8 nucleotides match TRBD2. The material sequenced was peripheral blood, taken in the second trimester of pregnancy. This clonotype was obtained from a female donor with multiple sclerosis, enrolled in a pregnancy study. Here the CDR3 reads CASSLALGLGAPNEQFF. DNA for the CDR3: TGTGCCAGCAGCTTAGCGCTGGGACTAGGGGCCCCCAATGAGCAGTTCTTC.